The 26 T cell receptor beta chains listed next were all sequenced from one sample in a study of cytomegalovirus exposure and HLA in healthy donors. PCR was performed using 60 Vbeta and 13 Jbeta primers. Measured with immunoSEQ multiplex PCR; TCRdb has only the in-frame clones, and not every one. The sample shows 150,000 to 200,000 clones, and approximately 6.4% sits with its ten largest clones. The sequencing input was PBMCs. These receptors all stem from a man aged 30 to 39 in good health and CMV-seronegative.

V and J are TRBV18 and TRBJ1-2; D may be TRBD1 (5 bases). Trimming removed 0 bases from V and 4 bases from J, with 12 bases in between. This CDR3 region has 15 residues. Per the germline V gene, CDR1 is KGHSH and CDR2 is LQKENI. Written as DNA, the CDR3 is TGTGCCAGCTCACCACCTAGCCAGGGTCTCTATGGCTACACCTTC. Its translation: CASSPPSQGLYGYTF. The complete variable domain, with remaining parts taken from reference TRBV18 and TRBJ1-2, reads NAGVMQNPRHLVRRRGQEARLRCSPMKGHSHVYWYRQLPEEGLKFMVYLQKENIIDESGMPKERFSAEFPKEGPSILRIQQVVRGDSAAYFCASSPPSQGLYGYTFGSGTRLTVV.

This chain connects TRBV11-3 to TRBJ1-1, with D perhaps matching TRBD1 (6 bases). V lost 5 bases and J lost 7, with 14 bases in between. This CDR3 comprises 13 residues. Germline assignment: CDR1 SGHNT and CDR2 YENEEA. The CDR3 sequence: CASSPGQTLEAFF. In DNA, the CDR3 is TGTGCCAGCAGCCCCGGACAGACCCTTGAAGCTTTCTTT.

The chain has TRBV5-1 and TRBJ2-2; TRBD2 is a possible D gene (5 bases). With 3 bases removed from V and 0 bases from J, the gap between germline ends came to 15 bases. Germline V gene sequence: CDR1 SGHRS, CDR2 YFSETQ. CDR3 length: 17 residues. CDR3 protein: CASSSIGPGANTGELFF. CDR3 in DNA: TGCGCCAGCAGCTCGATAGGCCCCGGGGCGAACACCGGGGAGCTGTTTTTT.

The J gene is TRBJ1-5, the V gene TRBV4-1; the D is unclear. The germline V and J ends were trimmed by 2 bases and 2 bases, with 16 bases remaining between them. CDR1 is MGHRA, CDR2 YSYEKL, per germline. The CDR3 runs 17 residues. The CDR3 protein is CASSQKGGGTGNQPQHF. The CDR3 DNA reads as TGCGCCAGCAGCCAAAAAGGTGGAGGTACGGGCAATCAGCCCCAGCATTTT.

The rearrangement uses TRBV28 and TRBJ2-3, with a tentative D call TRBD2 (5 bases). V gave up 5 bases and J gave up 2 bases, with 5 bases separating them. There are 12 residues in the CDR3. CDR1 is MDHEN and CDR2 is SYDVKM in the germline V gene. CDR3 protein: CASSLATDTQYF. The CDR3 bases are TGTGCCAGCAGTCTAGCCACAGATACGCAGTATTTT.

CDR3 coding DNA: TGTGCCAGCAGTCGGGTCGGGACTAGCGGGAGGAAGGGCTACGAGCAGTACTTC. Its translation: CASSRVGTSGRKGYEQYF. The chain employs TRBV7-2 and TRBJ2-5, with TRBD2 identical over 15 bases. The closer fit of TRBJ2-7 to the DNA end suggests the J call may be wrong. The germline CDR1 and CDR2 sequences are SGHTA and FQGNSA. The CDR3 extends over 18 amino acids.

The chain uses TRBV30 and TRBJ2-3; 7 positions match TRBD1. CDR3 length: 16 residues. Per germline, CDR1 GTSNPN and CDR2 SVGIG (reference sequence). V lost 3 bases and J lost 4; bases outside the gene matches: 13. The CDR3 DNA is TGTGCCTGGAGCCCCTTGGGACAGCAGAATGCAGATACGCAGTATTTT. The encoded protein is CAWSPLGQQNADTQYF.

The V and J genes are TRBV5-4 and TRBJ2-1; 12 bases are shared with TRBD2. The V gene's germline CDR1 is SGHNT and CDR2 YYREEE (reference sequence). With 2 bases clipped from V and 7 bases from J, the junction kept 7 bases outside the gene matches. This CDR3 region has 16 residues. The CDR3 DNA reads as TGTGCCAGCAGCTTTAGACTAGCGGGGGCGGGAAATGAGCAGTTCTTC. It translates to CASSFRLAGAGNEQFF.

The chain uses TRBV7-2 and TRBJ2-7, with 11 bases identical to TRBD2. In germline, CDR1 is SGHTA, CDR2 FQGNSA. The CDR3 is 18 residues long. The J segment lost 4 bases and the V segment lost 2 bases, leaving 13 bases of the junction unmatched. CDR3 sequence (DNA): TGTGCCAGCAGCTTAATAGCGGGAGGGCCTAGTGATTTTTACGAGCAGTACTTC. Protein product: CASSLIAGGPSDFYEQYF.

This chain uses TRBV7-2 with TRBJ2-5, with a possible D match to TRBD1 (6 bases). The DNA matches TRBJ2-7 better at its end, which makes the J call doubtful. The germline CDR1 and CDR2 sequences are SGHTA and FQGNSA. The CDR3 covers 18 residues. The CDR3 region is CASSLPTGFAGGAYEQYF. The CDR3 nucleotides read TGTGCCAGCAGCTTACCCACAGGGTTCGCGGGTGGGGCCTACGAGCAGTACTTC.

The genes are TRBV19 and TRBJ2-1; 11 nucleotides line up with TRBD2. V lost 3 bases, J lost 2 bases, and 3 bases stayed unmatched. The germline CDR1 and CDR2 sequences are LNHDA and SQIVND (reference sequence). The CDR3 has 16 amino acids. The CDR3 reads CASSMDSGRAYNEQFF. Written as DNA, the CDR3 is TGTGCCAGTAGTATGGATAGCGGGAGGGCCTACAATGAGCAGTTCTTC.

J is TRBJ2-7 and V is TRBV27; 9 bases line up with TRBD1. Germline CDR1 MNHEY, CDR2 SMNVEV (reference sequence). This CDR3 contains 15 residues. The V gene end was trimmed by 4 bases and the J gene end by 1 base; junction bases not matched to a gene: 5. In DNA, the CDR3 is TGTGCCAGCAGTTACGACAGGGGGACTTCCTACGAGCAGTACTTC. It encodes CASSYDRGTSYEQYF.

The V gene is TRBV5-1, the J gene TRBJ2-1; TRBD1 aligns across 9 bases. Germline values: CDR1 SGHRS, CDR2 YFSETQ. Trimming cost V 2 bases and J 4 bases; bases outside gene matches: 10. This CDR3 spans 17 amino acids. The CDR3 loop reads CASSFGTGSLLYNEQFF. The CDR3 coding sequence is TGCGCCAGCAGCTTTGGGACAGGGAGTCTCCTTTACAATGAGCAGTTCTTC.

The gene calls are TRBV5-1 and TRBJ2-6; 8 positions match TRBD1. Unmatched junction bases numbered 5, after V lost 0 bases and J lost 3 bases. CDR1 SGHRS and CDR2 YFSETQ come from the germline V gene. This CDR3 spans 17 amino acids. The CDR3 is CASSLDQGAYGANVLTF. CDR3 sequence (DNA): TGCGCCAGCAGCTTGGACCAGGGGGCTTATGGGGCCAACGTCCTGACTTTC.

This chain uses TRBV5-6 with TRBJ2-1, with D possibly TRBD2 on 5 matching bases. There are 17 residues in the CDR3. Trimming removed 3 bases from V and 3 bases from J, with 19 bases in between. CDR1 is SGHDT, CDR2 YYEEEE, per germline. CDR3 DNA: TGTGCCAGCAGCTCCCTTTATTTGGGAGAGTACTACAATGAGCAGTTCTTC. Protein: CASSSLYLGEYYNEQFF.

The chain joins TRBV18 to TRBJ2-3; 7 bases map to TRBD2. Germline loops: CDR1 KGHSH, CDR2 LQKENI. The junction had 4 bases not matched to a gene; V was cut back by 5 bases and J by 2 bases. This CDR3 has 14 residues. The CDR3 loop is CASSWLAATDTQYF. The CDR3 DNA follows: TGTGCCAGCTCATGGCTAGCGGCCACAGATACGCAGTATTTT.

The chain links TRBV27 to TRBJ1-5, with 11 bases fitting TRBD1. CDR3 length: 17 amino acids. V lost 2 bases to trimming and J lost 7 bases; unmatched junction nucleotides: 10. CDR1 and CDR2 (germline): MNHEY, SMNVEV (reference sequence). The CDR3 coding sequence is TGTGCCAGCAGTTTAAGGGTAGGGGACAGGGGGAACCAGCCCCAGCATTTT. This encodes CASSLRVGDRGNQPQHF.

The rearrangement links TRBV28 to TRBJ1-6; 9 positions agree with TRBD1. The CDR3 has 18 amino acids. Trimming removed 8 bases from V and 0 bases from J; junction bases left unmatched: 11. CDR1 is MDHEN and CDR2 is SYDVKM in the germline V gene. Here the CDR3 DNA reads TGTGCCAGCGCCAGGACAGGGGACAGATTCTCCTATAATTCACCCCTCCACTTT. Translating gives CASARTGDRFSYNSPLHF. The variable domain in full, with the rest retrieved from reference TRBV28 and TRBJ1-6, is DVKVTQSSRYLVKRTGEKVFLECVQDMDHENMFWYRQDPGLGLRLIYFSYDVKMKEKGDIPEGYSVSREKKERFSLILESASTNQTSMYLCASARTGDRFSYNSPLHFGNGTRLTVT.

The gene calls are TRBV6-5 and TRBJ2-7; 10 bases align to TRBD2. The CDR3 runs to 14 residues. J gave up 5 bases and V 5 bases, and 6 bases lay outside the gene matches. CDR1 and CDR2 from the germline V gene are MNHEY and SVGAGI. CDR3 DNA sequence: TGTGCCAGCAGTAGAGCGGGAGGGCCTAACGAGCAGTACTTC. This codes for CASSRAGGPNEQYF.

The chain is built from TRBV6-1 and TRBJ2-3, with a possible D match to TRBD1 (6 bases). Between the trimmed V and J ends, which lost 6 bases and 3 bases, there was a span of 13 bases. Germline CDR1 and CDR2: MNHNS and SASEGT. The CDR3 spans 14 residues. This CDR3 is CASRQGLETDTQYF. The CDR3 DNA is TGTGCCAGCAGACAGGGATTAGAAACAGATACGCAGTATTTT.

The V call is TRBV2, the J call TRBJ1-2; possible D gene TRBD1, 6 bases. The ends were cut back, 4 bases at V and 6 bases at J, with 21 bases in the middle. Germline CDR1 SNHLY, CDR2 FYNNEI. The CDR3 has 16 amino acids. This CDR3 reads CASSATYQGWRDGYTF. CDR3 bases: TGTGCCAGCAGTGCCACCTACCAGGGGTGGCGGGATGGCTACACCTTC. Using reference TRBV2 and TRBJ1-2 for the parts outside the CDR3, the full variable domain is EPEVTQTPSHQVTQMGQEVILRCVPISNHLYFYWYRQILGQKVEFLVSFYNNEISEKSEIFDDQFSVERPDGSNFTLKIRSTKLEDSAMYFCASSATYQGWRDGYTFGSGTRLTVV.

This chain links TRBV4-1 with TRBJ2-5; 16 bases fit TRBD2. Germline CDR1 is MGHRA and CDR2 is YSYEKL. The CDR3 is made up of 18 amino acids. Losses at the gene ends were 3 bases for V and 1 base for J; bases not matched to a gene: 5. CDR3 sequence: CASSHPGLAGGVQETQYF. The CDR3 region has the DNA TGCGCCAGCAGCCACCCGGGACTAGCGGGAGGGGTCCAAGAGACCCAGTACTTC.

The V gene is TRBV19, the J gene TRBJ2-7; D unclear. The V and J ends lost 7 bases and 4 bases respectively, with 11 bases between them. The CDR3 extends over 12 amino acids. Germline V gives CDR1 LNHDA, CDR2 SQIVND (reference sequence). Here the CDR3 reads CASTSGLYEQYF. The CDR3 DNA reads TGTGCCAGTACTTCCGGGTTGTACGAGCAGTACTTC.

This chain links TRBV11-3 with TRBJ2-2; TRBD2 might be the D (6 bases). The CDR3 runs 15 residues. Trimming cost V 1 base and J 3 bases, with 9 bases left between them. In germline, CDR1 is SGHNT, CDR2 YENEEA. In nucleotides, the CDR3 is TGTGCCAGCAGCTTAGCCGGGACTTACACCGGGGAGCTGTTTTTT. Translating gives CASSLAGTYTGELFF.

The genes are TRBV10-3 and TRBJ1-6; 8 nucleotides line up with TRBD1. The CDR3 is 16 residues long. Germline lookup yields CDR1 ENHRY and CDR2 SYGVKD. Trimming removed 2 bases from V and 6 bases from J; junction bases left unmatched: 6. The CDR3 loop is CAISEVDRELNSPLHF. The CDR3 nucleotides read TGTGCCATCAGTGAGGTGGACAGGGAGCTTAATTCACCCCTCCACTTT.

The chain links TRBV6-5 to TRBJ2-7, with a possible D match to TRBD1 (6 bases). V was pared by 2 bases and J by 3 bases, with 14 bases between. This CDR3 is 15 amino acids long. Looked up from germline, CDR1 is MNHEY and CDR2 is SVGAGI. CDR3 bases: TGTGCCAGCAGTTACAGTGTACAGGGTAGCTACGAGCAGTACTTC. Amino acids: CASSYSVQGSYEQYF.